Following are 10 T cell receptor beta chains from one sample sequenced in a study of blood T cell repertoires in COVID-19 (TCRdb year 2020). Libraries were made using the immunoSEQ multiplex PCR assay. Held by TCRdb, this immuneACCESS table contains in-frame sequences only and omits some clones. Under half of the omission traces to an unresolved V gene where checked; the cause of the rest is unknown. In this sample the table shows 20,000 to 30,000 clones, around four fifths of which occur a single time. Clones ranked in the top ten supply roughly 8.9% of the sample. The sample comprised peripheral blood. Receptor source: a human donor in a cohort sampled during active COVID-19.

The rearrangement uses TRBV6-5 and TRBJ2-7, with D tentatively TRBD1 (6 bases). This CDR3 spans 14 amino acids. The V gene lost 7 bases and the J gene lost 2 bases, with 15 bases spanning the gap. Germline CDR1 MNHEY, CDR2 SVGAGI. CDR3 region: CASKIRTDAYEQYF. The CDR3 DNA is TGTGCCAGCAAGATAAGGACAGACGCCTACGAGCAGTACTTC.

This chain joins TRBV29-1 and TRBJ2-1; 9 bases map to TRBD2. The CDR3 sequence is 13 residues long. The germline CDR1 and CDR2 sequences are SQVTM and ANQGSEA. J gave up 4 bases and V 2 bases, and 0 bases lay outside the gene matches. The CDR3 loop is CSVELAGYNEQFF. DNA of the CDR3: TGCAGCGTTGAACTAGCGGGGTACAATGAGCAGTTCTTC.

The rearrangement links TRBV18 to TRBJ2-7, with 9 bases that match TRBD1. The CDR3 has 16 residues. The germline V gene has CDR1 KGHSH and CDR2 LQKENI. Losses at the gene ends were 3 bases for V and 3 bases for J; bases not matched to a gene: 9. This CDR3 is CASSPPGTGFLYEQYF. The CDR3 DNA reads as TGTGCCAGCTCACCCCCCGGGACAGGGTTCCTCTACGAGCAGTACTTC.

The chain uses TRBV9 and TRBJ2-5; TRBD1 matches 7 bases. The ends lost 3 bases at V and 1 base at J; junction bases unmatched: 0. CDR1 is SGDLS, CDR2 YYNGEE, per germline. CDR3 length equals 13 residues. In DNA, the CDR3 is TGTGCCAGCAGCGGACAGGGCCAAGAGACCCAGTACTTC. Amino acids: CASSGQGQETQYF.

The chain links TRBV15 to TRBJ2-3; 9 bases map to TRBD2. Looked up from germline, CDR1 is LNHNV and CDR2 is YYDKDF (reference sequence). J was trimmed by 8 bases and V by 5 bases; bases with no gene match: 14. There are 16 residues in the CDR3. CDR3 sequence reads: CATSPASGIGAATQYF. The CDR3, as DNA: TGTGCCACCAGCCCAGCTAGCGGGATTGGCGCGGCTACGCAGTATTTT. The full variable domain, in which reference TRBV15 and TRBJ2-3 provide the parts outside the CDR3, is DAMVIQNPRYQVTQFGKPVTLSCSQTLNHNVMYWYQQKSSQAPKLLFHYYDKDFNNEADTPDNFQSRRPNTSFCFLDIRSPGLGDTAMYLCATSPASGIGAATQYFGPGTRLTVL.

The chain recombines TRBV2 with TRBJ2-2; tentatively, D is TRBD1 (5 bases). Looked up from germline, CDR1 is SNHLY and CDR2 is FYNNEI. Between the trimmed V and J ends, which lost 7 bases and 3 bases, there was a span of 12 bases. CDR3 size: 14 residues. CDR3 amino acids: CASTGQGYTGELFF. The CDR3, as DNA: TGTGCCAGCACAGGGCAGGGCTACACCGGGGAGCTGTTTTTT. Complete variable domain (other parts from reference TRBV2 and TRBJ2-2): EPEVTQTPSHQVTQMGQEVILRCVPISNHLYFYWYRQILGQKVEFLVSFYNNEISEKSEIFDDQFSVERPDGSNFTLKIRSTKLEDSAMYFCASTGQGYTGELFFGEGSRLTVL.

This rearrangement joins TRBV24-1 to TRBJ1-5, with D hard to call. This CDR3 is 13 amino acids long. The V gene lost 9 bases and the J gene lost 2 bases, with 10 bases spanning the gap. Germline lookup yields CDR1 KGHDR and CDR2 SFDVKD. CDR3 amino acids: CATQKMGNQPQHF. As DNA, the CDR3 is TGTGCCACCCAGAAAATGGGCAATCAGCCCCAGCATTTT.

The rearrangement uses TRBV27 and TRBJ1-5, with 7 bases aligning to TRBD1. V trimming: 6 bases; J trimming: 3 bases; junction bases outside the gene matches: 8. This CDR3 region has 15 residues. The V gene's germline CDR1 is MNHEY and CDR2 SMNVEV (reference sequence). CDR3 protein: CASSYTGAFNQPQHF. CDR3 DNA sequence: TGTGCCAGCAGCTACACAGGGGCCTTCAATCAGCCCCAGCATTTT.

This clone was seen a handful of times. This chain joins TRBV7-8 and TRBJ2-7; 7 nucleotides agree with TRBD2. V gave up 5 bases and J gave up 5 bases; unmatched junction bases: 6. The CDR3 totals 13 residues. Germline V gene sequence: CDR1 SGHVS, CDR2 FQNEAQ. CDR3 in DNA: TGTGCCAGCAGCGCGGGAGTAGCCCACGAGCAGTACTTC. Protein product: CASSAGVAHEQYF.

This chain connects TRBV29-1 to TRBJ2-4; D uncertain. This CDR3 has 12 residues. Looked up from germline, CDR1 is SQVTM and CDR2 is ANQGSEA. Trimming took 8 bases from V and 5 from J, leaving 13 bases between them. CDR3 in amino acids: CSSVNTQNIQYF. CDR3 in DNA: TGCAGCAGCGTGAACACTCAAAACATTCAGTACTTC.